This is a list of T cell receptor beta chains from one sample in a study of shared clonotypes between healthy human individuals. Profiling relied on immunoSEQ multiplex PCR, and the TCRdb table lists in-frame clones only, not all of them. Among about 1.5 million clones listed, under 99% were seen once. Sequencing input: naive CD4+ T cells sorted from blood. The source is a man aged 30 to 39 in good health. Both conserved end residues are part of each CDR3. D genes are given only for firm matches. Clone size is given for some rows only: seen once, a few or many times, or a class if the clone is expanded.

CASSVVGDETQYF	TGTGCCAGCAGCGTGGTCGGGGACGAGACCCAGTACTTC	TRBV9	TRBJ2-5	.	.
CASSAWGLAGLAAGELFF	TGTGCCAGCAGTGCATGGGGACTAGCGGGACTGGCGGCCGGGGAGCTGTTTTTT	TRBV28	TRBJ2-2	TRBD2	.
CASSVEISGSGNTIYF	TGTGCCAGCAGCGTAGAGATCAGCGGCTCTGGAAACACCATATATTTT	TRBV9	TRBJ1-3	.	.
CASSQALQGVEEQYF	TGCGCCAGCAGCCAAGCACTACAGGGGGTGGAAGAGCAGTACTTC	TRBV4-3	TRBJ2-7	TRBD1	.
CASSRGYMNTEAFF	TGTGCCAGCAGCCGGGGATACATGAACACTGAAGCTTTCTTT	TRBV5-5	TRBJ1-1	.	.
CASSIVGAGEKLFF	TGTGCCAGTAGTATAGTAGGGGCTGGTGAAAAACTGTTTTTT	TRBV19	TRBJ1-4	.	.
CASSLGVTEAFF	TGTGCCAGCAGCTTAGGCGTCACTGAAGCTTTCTTT	TRBV7-9	TRBJ1-1	.	few
CASSDRMNTEAFF	TGTGCTAGCAGCGACCGGATGAACACTGAAGCTTTCTTT	TRBV7-7	TRBJ1-1	.	.
CASSKQGAGGYTF	TGCGCCAGCAGCAAACAGGGGGCGGGTGGCTACACCTTC	TRBV4-3	TRBJ1-2	TRBD1	.
CASSPLRASGRIRNEQFF	TGTGCCAGCTCACCACTTAGGGCTAGCGGGAGGATTCGGAATGAGCAGTTCTTC	TRBV18	TRBJ2-1	TRBD2	.
CASSLRQTNEKLFF	TGTGCCAGCAGCTTACGGCAGACTAATGAAAAACTGTTTTTT	TRBV7-9	TRBJ1-4	.	.
CASSLVFGERTYEQYF	TGTGCCAGCAGTTTAGTCTTCGGTGAGCGCACCTACGAGCAGTACTTC	TRBV28	TRBJ2-7	.	.
CASSRTGPSYEQYF	TGTGCCAGCTCACGGACCGGGCCGTCCTACGAGCAGTACTTC	TRBV18	TRBJ2-7	.	.
CASLSAGEGDTGELFF	TGTGCCAGCTTATCGGCGGGAGAAGGCGACACCGGGGAGCTGTTTTTT	TRBV28	TRBJ2-2	TRBD2	.
CASSYSSQARLYEQYF	TGTGCCAGCAGTTACTCGAGCCAGGCGAGGCTTTACGAGCAGTACTTC	TRBV6-5	TRBJ2-7	.	.
CASSDQTSGVSTDTQYF	TGCGCCAGCAGTGACCAGACTAGCGGGGTGAGCACAGATACGCAGTATTTT	TRBV10-1	TRBJ2-3	TRBD2	.
CASSLQGGSSYNEQFF	TGCGCCAGCAGCTTACAGGGAGGGTCCTCCTACAATGAGCAGTTCTTC	TRBV5-1	TRBJ2-1	.	.
CASNDFSYNEQFF	TGTGCCAGCAACGACTTCTCCTACAATGAGCAGTTCTTC	TRBV28	TRBJ2-1	.	.
CSVVLGQEGYTF	TGCAGCGTGGTCCTCGGGCAGGAAGGCTACACCTTC	TRBV29-1	TRBJ1-2	.	.
CASSSLARNEQFF	TGCGCCAGCAGCTCCCTAGCGCGGAATGAGCAGTTCTTC	TRBV5-1	TRBJ2-1	.	once
CASSFAGGPGEQFF	TGCGCCAGCAGCTTCGCGGGAGGGCCTGGGGAGCAGTTCTTC	TRBV5-1	TRBJ2-1	TRBD2	.
CAWSVESLGTQYF	TGTGCCTGGAGTGTAGAATCGCTGGGTACGCAGTATTTT	TRBV30	TRBJ2-3	.	.
CASSVDRGRETQYF	TGTGCCAGCAGTGTGGACAGGGGACGGGAGACCCAGTACTTC	TRBV2	TRBJ2-5	TRBD1	.
CASSETKGGGPYEQYF	TGTGCCAGCTCCGAGACCAAAGGGGGCGGTCCCTACGAGCAGTACTTC	TRBV18	TRBJ2-7	TRBD1	.
CASSPLAGGEPQYF	TGTGCCAGCAGTCCCTTAGCGGGAGGGGAGCCCCAGTACTTC	TRBV28	TRBJ2-5	TRBD2	.
CASSVRDSSRKLFF	TGTGCCAGCAGTGTACGGGATAGCTCGAGGAAACTGTTTTTT	TRBV6-1	TRBJ1-4	.	once
CASRGTANQPQHF	TGTGCCAGCAGAGGGACGGCGAATCAGCCCCAGCATTTT	TRBV2	TRBJ1-5	.	.
CASSFLQGAIYGYTF	TGTGCCAGCAGCTTCTTGCAGGGGGCTATCTATGGCTACACCTTC	TRBV7-2	TRBJ1-2	TRBD1	.
CASSPADGTGNTIYF	TGTGCCAGCTCACCCGCGGACGGCACTGGAAACACCATATATTTT	TRBV18	TRBJ1-3	.	.
CASSSRGTASYEQYF	TGTGCCAGCAGTTCCCGCGGGACAGCGAGCTACGAGCAGTACTTC	TRBV28	TRBJ2-7	.	.
CASSSRPNYGYTF	TGTGCCAGCAGCTCCAGGCCCAACTATGGCTACACCTTC	TRBV6-1	TRBJ1-2	.	once
CASSILDRSGNGEQYF	TGCGCCAGCAGCATTCTGGATCGTAGCGGGAACGGCGAGCAGTACTTC	TRBV5-1	TRBJ2-7	TRBD2	.
CASSSTTSGWGSTDTQYF	TGTGCCAGCAGCTCCACCACTAGCGGATGGGGCAGCACAGATACGCAGTATTTT	TRBV7-2	TRBJ2-3	TRBD2	.
CASTGNGQSEQYF	TGTGCCAGCACCGGGAACGGACAGTCTGAGCAGTACTTC	TRBV2	TRBJ2-7	.	.
CASSLTGGWSDTQYF	TGTGCCAGCAGTTTGACAGGGGGGTGGTCGGATACGCAGTATTTT	TRBV6-4	TRBJ2-3	TRBD1	.